This T cell receptor beta chain was sequenced during a study of cytomegalovirus exposure and HLA in healthy donors (dated by TCRdb to about 2017). Turning to the overall study: An earlier analysis of roughly 500 of the donors reported 276 Gb of sequence data and 120 million or so unique TCR beta sequences from around 200 million T cells. Roughly 300 gigabases of sequencing data and some 85 million unique TCR sequences were included in an early release covering 550 to 800 HLA-typed donors. The genetic ancestry cluster associated with self-reported Caucasian donors included around 76% of the roughly 390 genotyped donors. The aim of the study was to test whether cataloging public T cell receptors could identify signatures of past pathogen exposure. The T cell repertoires of 670 or so subjects were profiled by immunosequencing and related to cytomegalovirus serostatus. Along with the roughly 710-subject first cohort, a separate validation cohort of over 90 different subjects was used. To predict cytomegalovirus infection status, the study brought together high-throughput TCR immunosequencing, statistical association of individual TCRs with disease status, and machine learning. In a later analysis, previously published TCR beta repertoires from roughly 710 donors were re-analyzed and high-resolution HLA genotyping was added so that TCR occurrence patterns could be studied. In the later analysis, no new phenotypic data were used to find candidate immune exposures; instead, reliance was placed on TCR beta sequences and their occurrence across donors. An earlier analysis of roughly 600 of the donors used high-throughput TCR beta sequencing to judge whether each TCR beta V gene segment behaved as functional or pseudogenic. Donor age, sex, ethnicity and CMV serostatus were compiled together with the repertoire data. In a later genetic analysis, genome-wide SNP genotypes for 398 of the 666 donors were used, and that subset was treated as a discovery cohort. All discovery cohort repertoires had been generated using a single sequencing platform. HLA typing covered class I and class II loci at four-digit resolution. The number of donors typed differed by locus, with about 629-630 for A, B, C, DRB1 and DQB1, 522 for DQA1, over 600 for DPA1, and approximately 470 for DPB1. A handful of DR-DQ haplotypes were handled as single units for association and clustering because linkage in the cohort was strong. Among a few hundred genotyped donors of the cohort, an average of approximately 240,000 unique TCR beta nucleotide sequences were sequenced per donor, around a sixth of them non-productive.

In total, more than 500 healthy bone marrow donors made up the cohort. At the time of sampling, every cohort member was nominally healthy, though immune exposures that went unrecorded were likely present. The donor tested CMV seronegative and was one of the 352 seronegative cohort members. Each donor provided a peripheral blood sample, and peripheral blood mononuclear cells were used for TCR beta sequencing. Genomic DNA extraction from the blood cell samples was performed with the Qiagen DNeasy Blood Extraction Kit. On this clone: This receptor's antigen is unknown. There are no base qualities to consult, and no much larger clone falls within one base.

The paper's findings and limits, for the study overall: Some IMGT-functional V segments, including TRBV6-2 and TRBV6-3, could not be told apart with the 87-base-pair reads, so those segments were excluded. Because counts were too low, fewer than 20 rarely observed V segments, including chromosome 9 orphons, were excluded from the earlier analysis of several hundred of the donors. Linkage disequilibrium might explain the correlated functional status among segregating V segments, but an unknown experimental factor could not be excluded. Because some donors lacked HLA typing at each locus, the association tests relied only on the typed subset. Roughly uniform sequencing depth across donors was assumed in presence/absence analyses, although this assumption may not hold. In a later analysis, HLA-associated TCR beta chains were found to be more clonally expanded and to have lower generation probabilities than equally common non-associated chains. A later genetic analysis reported fewer N-insertions in productive TCRs among donors in an Asian-associated ancestry cluster than the roughly 620-donor mean. In a later analysis, some 17,000 TCR beta sequences were associated with specific HLA alleles at a false discovery rate of 0.05. Broadly in line with IMGT annotations, most TCR beta V segments showed up in productive rearrangements about 87% or about 30% of the time in an earlier analysis of around 550 of the donors. In a later analysis, the rate of TCR association differed among HLA loci, with DRB1 alleles having the most associated TCRs and HLA-C alleles having the fewest. In the study, 150 to 200 TCR beta chains were listed as associated with cytomegalovirus. While some public TCRs were present in many individuals, most TCR sequences turned up only very rarely across donors. Immune exposure information for the cohort was limited to CMV serostatus. In both the original and validation cohorts, the classifier was reported to diagnose cytomegalovirus status with high specificity and sensitivity. In a later analysis, most CMV-associated TCR beta chains were found to appear HLA-restricted, with HLA associations seemingly driven largely by CMV exposure. A cluster of highly shared sequence variants was judged likely to represent a technical artifact of the sequencing pipeline. This cohort had only TCR beta chains sequenced, and the lack of alpha or paired-chain data limited which features could be detected. Strong co-occurrence of HLA alleles, especially DR and DQ, made assigning TCR associations to individual alleles difficult. A further reported finding was that TCR beta sequences accurately predicted the HLA-A and HLA-B alleles for most subjects in the first cohort. Several of the top co-occurrence clusters appeared to be linked to parvovirus B19, influenza, CMV and Epstein-Barr virus, according to a later analysis. In a later genetic analysis, a missense DCLRE1C variant was associated with V-gene and J-gene trimming of TCR beta chains, and the association was replicated in an independent cohort. According to the authors, the approach could potentially be generalized to other disease states and immunological phenotypes. In vitro tests confirmed that a few of the cytomegalovirus-associated TCR beta chains recognize cytomegalovirus antigens.

The library was produced with the immunoSEQ multiplex PCR assay. For the multiplex PCR, a mixture combining 60 forward primers for TCR Vbeta segments and 13 reverse primers for TCR Jbeta segments was used. The CDR3 region of rearranged TCR beta genes was amplified from genomic DNA by a multiplex PCR assay. On the Illumina HiSeq System, the amplified TCR beta libraries were sequenced as 87-base-pair reads. In the source study's methods: A later analysis tallied approximately 87 million unique TCR beta chains across the 640 or so repertoires, and about 12 million of those chains were shared by two or more donors. Raw reads were error-corrected and collapsed into unique sequences by a nearest-neighbor algorithm in which closely related sequences were merged to remove PCR and sequencing errors. V, D and J gene segments were assigned by aligning CDR3 sequences to IMGT reference sequences. For a sequence to be retained, at least a six-nucleotide match to both a V gene segment and a J gene segment was required. A rearrangement counted as productive if the CDR3 had no stop codons and remained in frame with V and J, and every other rearrangement counted as non-productive. Following IMGT convention, CDR3 was defined as the stretch from the second conserved V-encoded cysteine to the conserved J-encoded phenylalanine. In an earlier analysis of around 540 of the donors, sequences lacking an unambiguous match to a single V gene segment were excluded. An earlier analysis of approximately 590 of the donors called V segments functional above 56.7% productive rearrangements and segregating when the between-donor standard deviation exceeded 5%. A statistical classification framework was built to diagnose cytomegalovirus status from the catalog of TCR beta chain sequences. In a later analysis, V and J genes were assigned by comparing TCR nucleotide sequences against IMGT/GENE-DB human TR gene sequences. A later analysis assigned CDR3 sequences and most-parsimonious VDJ recombination scenarios with the TCRdist pipeline. In a later analysis, every TCR beta chain was defined by the combination of its CDR3 amino acid sequence and its V-gene family, and reads without a unique V-gene family were dropped. In a later analysis, 450 to 600 highly shared, low-generation-probability nucleotide sequences were removed to address suspected cross-contamination and a sequencing artifact. In a later analysis, a clonal expansion index for each public chain was calculated from normalized within-repertoire ranks of inferred template counts. A later analysis computed generation probabilities with a VDJ recombination model fitted to out-of-frame rearrangements, and checked the results against IGoR. In a later analysis, TCR-TCR, TCR-HLA and TCR-CMV co-occurrence was scored with hypergeometric tests, and a repertoire-size bias correction was applied to TCR pairs. In a later analysis, false discovery rates were estimated by permuting HLA or CMV assignments 20 times. In a later analysis, co-occurring TCRs were grouped with DBSCAN, and TCRdist sequence similarity was added when clustering was performed within HLA-allele-positive subsets. Repertoires with fewer than 30,000 or more than 120,000 public chains, plus five repertoires with anomalous nucleotide sharing, were excluded from co-occurrence clustering. Not all clones reach the TCRdb copy of this immuneACCESS table, which keeps in-frame sequences only. Checked studies attribute under half of the gap to unresolved V genes and leave the rest unexplained. V and J calls plus clone size are reproduced from that table; the DNA served to infer D and trimming. This sample has under 200,000 clones in its table, and 65% to 90% of those were observed once. Together, the top ten hold less than 0.4% of the sample.

V loses 5 bases of germline sequence and J loses 9 bases, and the interval between the two ends is 11 bases. Looking up the germline V gene yields CDR1 SGHTA and CDR2 FQGNSA. From cysteine to phenylalanine, the CDR3 is 12 amino acids long. Just CDR3 DNA is preserved here, 36 bases in frame from base 1. This sequence uses TRBV7-2 and TRBJ2-1, with TRBD2 perhaps the D gene, on 5 matching bases. Sequenced input: PBMCs. This sequence originates from a woman in her thirties in good health and CMV-seronegative. The encoded CDR3 is CASSHEEGEQFF. At the DNA level, the sequence is TGTGCCAGCAGCCATGAAGAGGGTGAGCAGTTCTTC.